The rows below give T cell receptor beta chains drawn from one sample of a study of cytomegalovirus exposure and HLA in healthy donors. Clones were read by immunoSEQ multiplex PCR, and TCRdb kept only the in-frame ones, dropping some. The sample records about 170,000 clones, approximately 77% being singletons. The sequenced sample was PBMCs. Receptor source: a male donor in good health and CMV-seronegative. Both conserved end residues are part of each CDR3. The D gene is left open where the match is weak. Clone size, where shown, is once, few, many, or a class for clones that have expanded.

clone size,D gene,J gene,V gene,CDR3 DNA,CDR3 protein
NA,NA,TRBJ2-7,TRBV7-2,TGTGCCAGCAGCTTAGTCGCGGTCTCCTACGAGCAGTACTTC,CASSLVAVSYEQYF
few,TRBD1,TRBJ2-3,TRBV12-5,TGTGCTAGTGGTTTTCTAACAGGGGAAGGGGTAAATACGCAGTATTTT,CASGFLTGEGVNTQYF
NA,NA,TRBJ1-1,TRBV6-1,TGTGCCAGCAGTGAAGCGCCGGGGACTGAAGCTTTCTTT,CASSEAPGTEAFF
NA,NA,TRBJ1-2,TRBV30,TGTGCCTGGAGTGTTTTGGCAGGCTATGGCTACACCTTC,CAWSVLAGYGYTF
NA,TRBD1,TRBJ2-7,TRBV28,TGTGCCACCGTGCCGGGACAGGGGAAATATGGGTCCTACGAGCAGTACTTC,CATVPGQGKYGSYEQYF
NA,NA,TRBJ2-5,TRBV28,TGTGCCAGCAGTTTAGGACAACAACAAGAGACCCAGTACTTC,CASSLGQQQETQYF
NA,TRBD1,TRBJ2-4,TRBV19,TGTGCCAGTAGTCTTCGACAGGGTGGTAGGCCGCGTTTC,CASSLRQGGRPRF
NA,NA,TRBJ2-2,TRBV12-5,TGTGCTAGTGGTTCCGGGACACCAACGAACACCGGGGAGCTGTTTTTT,CASGSGTPTNTGELFF
NA,TRBD1,TRBJ2-1,TRBV29-1,TGCAGCGTTTTGGGTCGGGACAGGGCCTACAATGAGCAGTTCTTC,CSVLGRDRAYNEQFF
NA,NA,TRBJ2-7,TRBV2,TGTGCCAGCAGTAAGGGAGGCGAGCAGTACTTC,CASSKGGEQYF
NA,NA,TRBJ1-6,TRBV6-5,TGTGCCAGCAGTTATGCGGGCTCTAATTCACCCCTCCACTTT,CASSYAGSNSPLHF
NA,TRBD1,TRBJ2-2,TRBV11-2,TGTGCCAGCAGCCCCGGGACAGGGGCCGGGGAGCTGTTTTTT,CASSPGTGAGELFF
NA,NA,TRBJ1-4,TRBV5-1,TGCGCCAGCAGCTTAACAGGGAATCGGGAAAAACTGTTTTTT,CASSLTGNREKLFF
once,NA,TRBJ2-1,TRBV28,TGTGCCAGCAGTTTACGGAGTTACAATGAGCAGTTCTTC,CASSLRSYNEQFF
NA,NA,TRBJ2-7,TRBV7-3,TGTGCCAGCAGCTTGGACAGTTCCTACGAGCAGTACTTC,CASSLDSSYEQYF
NA,NA,TRBJ1-4,TRBV18,TGTGCCAGCTTAGCAACTAATGAAAAACTGTTTTTT,CASLATNEKLFF
few,NA,TRBJ2-5,TRBV4-1,TGCGCCAGCAGCCCCGCACAGACAGAGAACCAAGAGACCCAGTACTTC,CASSPAQTENQETQYF
NA,NA,TRBJ2-1,TRBV9,TGTGCCAGCAGCGTAGATGAGGGGGGGAACTACAATGAGCAGTTCTTC,CASSVDEGGNYNEQFF
NA,NA,TRBJ1-1,TRBV27,TGTGCCAGCAGGCCACAGGGAAGTGGCACTGAAGCTTTCTTT,CASRPQGSGTEAFF
NA,TRBD1,TRBJ2-2,TRBV10-3,TGTGCCACCGACGGGACAGGGAACACCGGGGAGCTGTTTTTT,CATDGTGNTGELFF
NA,TRBD1,TRBJ1-1,TRBV7-9,TGTGCCAGCAGCCGGACAGGGGTGATCACTGAAGCTTTCTTT,CASSRTGVITEAFF